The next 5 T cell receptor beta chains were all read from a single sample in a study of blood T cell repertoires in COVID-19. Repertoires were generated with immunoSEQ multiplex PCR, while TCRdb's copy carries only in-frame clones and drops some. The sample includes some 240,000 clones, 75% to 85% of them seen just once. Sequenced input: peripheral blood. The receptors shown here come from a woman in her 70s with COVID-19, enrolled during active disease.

This CDR3 reads CASRSTWGETRPQHF. DNA for the CDR3: TGTGCCAGCAGATCAACGTGGGGGGAGACGCGGCCCCAGCATTTT. The chain is built from TRBV28 and TRBJ1-5, with a weak D call TRBD1 (5 bases). This CDR3 has 15 amino acids. Germline CDR1 and CDR2: MDHEN and SYDVKM. V was cut by 6 bases and J by 9 bases, with 21 bases left in between.

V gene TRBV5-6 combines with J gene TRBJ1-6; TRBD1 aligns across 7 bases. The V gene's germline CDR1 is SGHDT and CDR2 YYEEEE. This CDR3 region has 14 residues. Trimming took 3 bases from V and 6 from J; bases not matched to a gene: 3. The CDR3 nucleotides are TGTGCCAGCAGCTCGTACAGGGGTAATTCACCCCTCCACTTT. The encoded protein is CASSSYRGNSPLHF.

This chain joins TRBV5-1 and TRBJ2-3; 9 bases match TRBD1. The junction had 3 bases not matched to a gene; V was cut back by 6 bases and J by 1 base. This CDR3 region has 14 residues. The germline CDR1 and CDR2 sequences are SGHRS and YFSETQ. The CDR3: CASTRTGGTDTQYF. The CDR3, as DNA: TGCGCCAGCACCCGGACAGGGGGCACAGATACGCAGTATTTT.

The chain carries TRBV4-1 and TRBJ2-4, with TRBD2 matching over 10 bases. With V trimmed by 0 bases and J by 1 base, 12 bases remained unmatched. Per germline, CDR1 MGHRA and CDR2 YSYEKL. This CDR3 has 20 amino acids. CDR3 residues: CASSQDSRIGLAEAKNIQYF. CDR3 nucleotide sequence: TGCGCCAGCAGCCAAGATAGTAGAATCGGACTAGCGGAGGCCAAAAACATTCAGTACTTC.

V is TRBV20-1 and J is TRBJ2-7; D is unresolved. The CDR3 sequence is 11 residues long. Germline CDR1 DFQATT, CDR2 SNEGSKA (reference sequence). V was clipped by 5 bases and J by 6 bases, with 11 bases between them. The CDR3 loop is CSALVTPEQYF. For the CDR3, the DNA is TGCAGTGCTTTAGTCACGCCCGAGCAGTACTTC.